One TCR beta chain is described in this entry. The data were taken from a study of control samples from healthy donors and cancer patients. Generated by immunoSEQ multiplex PCR, the TCRdb table keeps only in-frame clones and is missing some. The table lists some 100,000 clones, 80% to 95% of them singletons. Germline CDR1 SGHRS, CDR2 YFSETQ. V lost 0 bases and J 3 bases, leaving 9 bases between the germline ends. CDR3 length equals 15 residues. The clonotype originates from a human donor in good health. The donor label of this sample is uncertain. The sequencing sample was made of blood. The chain uses TRBV5-1 and TRBJ1-4; a possible D gene is TRBD1 (5 bases). The CDR3 protein is CASSLGGLANEKLFF. CDR3 DNA: TGCGCCAGCAGCTTGGGGGGACTAGCTAATGAAAAACTGTTTTTT.